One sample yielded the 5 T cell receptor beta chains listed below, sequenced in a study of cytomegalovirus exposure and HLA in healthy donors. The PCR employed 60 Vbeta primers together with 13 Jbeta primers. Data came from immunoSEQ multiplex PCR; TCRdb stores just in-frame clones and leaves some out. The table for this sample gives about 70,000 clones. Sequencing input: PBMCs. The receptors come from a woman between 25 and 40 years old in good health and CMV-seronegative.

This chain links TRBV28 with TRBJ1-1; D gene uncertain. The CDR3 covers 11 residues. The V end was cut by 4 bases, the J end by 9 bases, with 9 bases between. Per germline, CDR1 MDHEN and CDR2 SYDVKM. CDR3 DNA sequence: TGTGCCAGCAGTTCCGGACTGAAAGCTTTCTTT. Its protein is CASSSGLKAFF.

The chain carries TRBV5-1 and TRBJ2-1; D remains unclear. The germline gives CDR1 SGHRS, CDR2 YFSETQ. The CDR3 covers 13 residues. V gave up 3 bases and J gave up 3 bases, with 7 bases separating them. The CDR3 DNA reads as TGCGCCAGCAGCTCGCCTAACTACAATGAGCAGTTCTTC. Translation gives CASSSPNYNEQFF.

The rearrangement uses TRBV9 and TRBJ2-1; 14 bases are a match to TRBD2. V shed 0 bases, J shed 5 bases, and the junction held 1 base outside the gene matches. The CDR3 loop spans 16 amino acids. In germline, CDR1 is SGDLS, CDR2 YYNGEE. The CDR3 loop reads CASSVEGLAGDNEQFF. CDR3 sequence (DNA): TGTGCCAGCAGCGTAGAGGGACTAGCGGGAGACAATGAGCAGTTCTTC.

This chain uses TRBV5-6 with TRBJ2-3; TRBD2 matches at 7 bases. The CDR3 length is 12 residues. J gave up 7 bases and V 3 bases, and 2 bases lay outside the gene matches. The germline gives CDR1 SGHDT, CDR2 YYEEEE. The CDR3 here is CASSSGTNTQYF. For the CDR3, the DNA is TGTGCCAGCAGCTCCGGGACTAATACGCAGTATTTT.

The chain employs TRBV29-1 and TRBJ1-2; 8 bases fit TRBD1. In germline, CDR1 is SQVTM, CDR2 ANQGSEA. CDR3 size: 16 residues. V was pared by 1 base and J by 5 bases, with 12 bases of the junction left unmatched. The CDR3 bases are TGCAGCGTTGAAGCTAATAGCGCAGGGGGCTGGTATGGCTACACCTTC. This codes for CSVEANSAGGWYGYTF.